A single sample is the source of the 17 T cell receptor beta chains below, sequenced in a study of regulatory T cells in long-lasting Graves disease. Stated time point: newly diagnosed GD, antithyroid drugs for less than 3 months. RNA from PBMCs was the source of the TCR library. According to the study, TCR beta libraries were built with iRepertoire HTBI primers and CDR3-region Arm-PCR. TCRdb reanalysed the multiplex PCR reads using MiXCR and keeps one entry per CDR3 protein. The data hold hundreds of thousands of distinct CDR3 sequences, with over 15% observed a single time. The same sample was also studied in work on T cells in Graves' hyperthyroidism and ophthalmopathy.

The specimen comprised peripheral blood mononuclear cells (PBMCs), sampled at new diagnosis, from a patient treated with antithyroid drugs. These receptors were collected from a man aged 35 to 55 with Graves disease.

Ten or more counts support this clonotype. J is TRBJ1-1 and V is TRBV19; no clear D. Trimming removed 3 bases from V and 1 base from J, with 6 bases in between. Germline V lookup: CDR1 LNHDA, CDR2 SQIVND (reference sequence). CDR3 length: 13 residues. This CDR3 is CASSIRQNTEAFF. CDR3 in DNA: TGTGCCAGTAGTATCAGACAGAACACTGAAGCTTTCTTT. The complete variable domain, with remaining parts taken from reference TRBV19 and TRBJ1-1, reads DGGITQSPKYLFRKEGQNVTLSCEQNLNHDAMYWYRQDPGQGLRLIYYSQIVNDFQKGDIAEGYSVSREKKESFPLTVTSAQKNPTAFYLCASSIRQNTEAFFGQGTRLTVV.

This clonotype was detected many times. The chain joins TRBV9 to TRBJ2-1, with D maybe TRBD1 (6 bases). Deletions cut 4 bases from V and 3 bases from J, with 14 bases between. Germline CDR1 and CDR2: SGDLS and YYNGEE. CDR3 length: 15 amino acids. In nucleotides, the CDR3 is TGTGCCAGCAGCCCCGAGGGGGACCTCTACAATGAGCAGTTCTTC. Its translation: CASSPEGDLYNEQFF.

The sample holds many counts of this clonotype. V usage is TRBV3-1 and J usage is TRBJ1-1; D might be TRBD1 (6 bases). The CDR3 runs to 13 residues. Trimming cost V 4 bases and J 8 bases, with 14 bases left between them. Germline CDR1 LGHDT, CDR2 YNNKEL (reference sequence). CDR3 coding DNA: TGTGCCAGCAGCCCCGGGACAAACCTCGAAGCTTTCTTT. This sequence encodes CASSPGTNLEAFF.

This sequence joins TRBV20-1 and TRBJ2-7; D may be TRBD1 or TRBD2 (5 bases each). The CDR3 has 15 amino acids. The V gene's germline CDR1 is DFQATT and CDR2 SNEGSKA (reference sequence). V gave up 3 bases and J gave up 2 bases, with 17 bases separating them. The CDR3 bases are TGCAGTGCTAGGATACCGGGACGGGCCACCTACGAGCAGTACTTC. Its protein is CSARIPGRATYEQYF.

The rearrangement links TRBV11-2 to TRBJ2-7; the D gene is possibly TRBD1 (6 bases). V lost 0 bases, J lost 2 bases, and 14 bases lay in between. The germline gives CDR1 SGHAT, CDR2 FQNNGV. The CDR3 is made up of 16 amino acids. The CDR3 bases are TGTGCCAGCAGCTTAGAGTCGGGACAACCGCCCTACGAGCAGTACTTC. It codes for CASSLESGQPPYEQYF.

This clonotype was recorded at least ten times. The J gene is TRBJ2-1, the V gene TRBV20-1; TRBD2 matches at 9 bases. V dropped 1 base and J dropped 2; count of bases not matched to a gene: 6. Germline V lookup: CDR1 DFQATT, CDR2 SNEGSKA (reference sequence). The CDR3 has 16 amino acids. For the CDR3, the DNA is TGCAGTGCTAGAGCGTCTAGCGGGGTCACCTACAATGAGCAGTTCTTC. Translation gives CSARASSGVTYNEQFF.

This clonotype was counted ten times or more. The J gene is TRBJ1-2, the V gene TRBV3-1, with D maybe TRBD1 (5 bases). The germline gives CDR1 LGHDT, CDR2 YNNKEL (reference sequence). This CDR3 spans 15 amino acids. V lost 0 bases and J 5 bases, leaving 13 bases between the germline ends. The DNA of the CDR3 is TGTGCCAGCAGCCAAGATAAAGGGGCTCTTTATGGCTACACCTTC. It yields the protein CASSQDKGALYGYTF.

This clonotype was recorded at least ten times. The gene calls are TRBV20-1 and TRBJ2-3; maybe TRBD1 (6 bases). CDR3 length equals 12 residues. Between the trimmed V and J ends, which lost 7 bases and 2 bases, there was a span of 10 bases. Germline assignment: CDR1 DFQATT and CDR2 SNEGSKA (reference sequence). The CDR3 loop is CSVTGNTDTQYF. CDR3 DNA: TGCAGTGTAACAGGGAACACAGATACGCAGTATTTT.

This clonotype came up a few times. The chain joins TRBV12-3 or TRBV12-4 to TRBJ1-6; D may be TRBD1 (5 bases). CDR3 length: 14 residues. The V end was cut by 3 bases, the J end by 10 bases, with 13 bases between. This CDR3 reads CASSLAGLGSPLHF. The CDR3 DNA follows: TGTGCCAGCAGTTTGGCAGGGTTGGGATCACCCCTCCACTTT.

This clonotype was detected only a few times. The V gene is TRBV6-1, the J gene TRBJ1-2; TRBD1 might be the D (6 bases). The CDR3 is 12 residues long. The germline V gene encodes CDR1 MNHNS and CDR2 SASEGT. Trimming cost V 9 bases and J 7 bases, with 15 bases left between them. In DNA form, the CDR3 reads TGTGCCAGTTTCGGGGGGGCTATTGGCTACACCTTC. It yields the protein CASFGGAIGYTF.

In DNA form, the CDR3 reads TGCAGTGCTAGGCTGGCAGAGGGGGGAACCGGGGAGCTGTTTTTT. Translation: CSARLAEGGTGELFF. The V call is TRBV20-1, the J call TRBJ2-2; TRBD1 or TRBD2 may be the D gene (6 bases each). The length of the CDR3 is 15 residues. Germline V CDR1 and CDR2: DFQATT, SNEGSKA (reference sequence). V was shortened by 3 bases and J by 5 bases, with 16 bases between the two germline ends.

Note on this clonotype: A far larger clone is just one base off, so this is likely a read error. CDR3 coding DNA: TGCAGTGCTAGCGGACTAGCGGGGGGGTATTCCTACGAGCAGTTCTTC. It yields the protein CSASGLAGGYSYEQFF. The V call is TRBV20-1, the J call TRBJ2-1; 15 bases fit TRBD2. The CDR3 spans 16 residues. Germline CDR1 and CDR2: DFQATT and SNEGSKA (reference sequence). V shed 3 bases, J shed 10 bases, and the junction held 10 bases outside the gene matches.

V usage is TRBV19 and J usage is TRBJ1-6; no clear D gene. The CDR3 consists of 12 residues. Trimming cost V 6 bases and J 9 bases, with 9 bases left between them. Germline CDR1 is LNHDA and CDR2 is SQIVND (reference sequence). The CDR3 DNA reads TGTGCCAGTAGCCCTGGGGTTTCACCCCTCCACTTT. It specifies CASSPGVSPLHF.

This clonotype was found many times. This sequence joins TRBV28 and TRBJ1-1, with D possibly TRBD1 on 5 matching bases. The ends were cut back, 2 bases at V and 0 bases at J, with 13 bases in the middle. Germline V lookup: CDR1 MDHEN, CDR2 SYDVKM. There are 16 residues in the CDR3. The CDR3 protein is CASSLGRGALNTEAFF. CDR3 DNA: TGTGCCAGCAGTTTAGGGAGGGGCGCATTGAACACTGAAGCTTTCTTT.

Details on this clonotype: A read error is possible here, since a much larger clone lies one base away. The CDR3 spells CASSLFQGASDTLGYGYTF. For the CDR3, the DNA is TGTGCCAGCAGTTTGTTCCAGGGCGCGTCCGATACCCTGGGCTATGGCTACACCTTC. V gene TRBV12-3 or TRBV12-4 combines with J gene TRBJ1-2, with D possibly TRBD1 on 5 matching bases. The length of the CDR3 is 19 residues. V was shortened by 3 bases and J by 4 bases, with 27 bases between the two germline ends.

In this sample, this clonotype turned up many times. A read error may produce the germline difference seen at one junction end. The rearrangement uses TRBV5-1 and TRBJ2-7; D possibly matches TRBD1 or TRBD2 (6 bases each). CDR1 and CDR2 from the germline V gene are SGHRS and YFSETQ. CDR3 length: 13 residues. The CDR3 region is CASSRGGHGEQYF. CDR3 nucleotides: TGTGCCAGCAGCCGAGGGGGGCATGGGGAGCAGTACTTC.

This clonotype was counted at least ten times. The genes are TRBV5-1 and TRBJ1-2, with 8 bases matching TRBD1. CDR3 size: 15 residues. The germline gives CDR1 SGHRS, CDR2 YFSETQ. V shed 1 base and J 7 bases; nucleotides not matched to a gene: 9. CDR3 bases: TGCGCCAGCAGCTTGCCCGGGACAGGCATGGGTGGCTACACCTTC. Encoded protein: CASSLPGTGMGGYTF.